The sequence of this TCR beta chain was determined in a study of cytomegalovirus exposure and HLA in healthy donors. Overall study results and limits: Within the data, a cluster of highly shared sequence variants was likely a sequencing artifact.

Amplification used 60 Vbeta primers and 13 Jbeta primers. Clones were sequenced by immunoSEQ multiplex PCR, and TCRdb holds only the in-frame ones, with some missing. Counted here are 150,000 to 200,000 clones, approximately 86% occurring once; the ten biggest clones make up roughly 1.8%. This clone appeared a single time. Its antigen is undetermined. V lost 6 bases and J 4 bases, leaving 16 bases between the germline ends. This CDR3 contains 15 residues. Germline V gene sequence: CDR1 SGHDT, CDR2 YYEEEE. The clonotype originates from a woman between 18 and 29 years old in good health and CMV-seronegative. Sequencing used PBMCs. The J gene is TRBJ1-4, the V gene TRBV5-6; D ambiguous. CDR3 DNA: TGTGCCAGCACCTCCCCTAGAACCGGTAATGAAAAACTGTTTTTT. It is translated as CASTSPRTGNEKLFF.